Presented here are 11 T cell receptor beta chains from one specimen sequenced in a study of glioma-infiltrating T cells after dendritic cell vaccination. Assay: immunoSEQ multiplex PCR; the TCRdb copy retains only in-frame clones and omits some. The profile shows around 92,000 clones, 80% of them singletons. Time point meaning: after dendritic cell vaccination, including at tumor progression/relapse. Material: blood, obtained after dendritic cell vaccination. The receptor source for this set is a human donor with glioblastoma.

The chain employs TRBV5-1 and TRBJ1-1; 8 positions agree with TRBD1. The CDR3 has 14 residues. The germline gives CDR1 SGHRS, CDR2 YFSETQ. After removal of 3 bases from V and 1 base from J, the junction contained 2 bases not matched to a gene. CDR3 sequence reads: CASSSDRANTEAFF. The CDR3 DNA sequence: TGCGCCAGCAGCTCGGACAGGGCGAACACTGAAGCTTTCTTT.

The rearrangement uses TRBV6-5 and TRBJ1-2; D remains ambiguous. This CDR3 region has 14 residues. Germline V gene data show CDR1 as MNHEY and CDR2 as SVGAGI. V was trimmed by 2 bases and J by 1 base, leaving 8 bases between them. The CDR3 nucleotides read TGTGCCAGCAGTTACGGAGGTATTAACTATGGCTACACCTTC. Amino acid sequence: CASSYGGINYGYTF.

This clone came up a few times. The chain joins TRBV7-9 to TRBJ2-5, with a tentative D call TRBD1 (6 bases). The ends were cut back, 3 bases at V and 5 bases at J, with 19 bases in the middle. The length of the CDR3 is 16 residues. CDR1 is SEHNR, CDR2 FQNEAQ, per germline (reference sequence). CDR3 in amino acids: CASSFLAGTRGETQYF. Written as DNA, the CDR3 is TGTGCCAGCAGCTTCCTGGCAGGGACAAGAGGGGAGACCCAGTACTTC.

This clone was seen only once. V is TRBV5-5 and J is TRBJ2-7; 9 bases match TRBD1. This CDR3 contains 15 residues. Trimming at V came to 5 bases and at J to 2 bases, leaving 8 bases not matched to a gene. The germline gives CDR1 SGHKS, CDR2 YYEKEE (reference sequence). The CDR3: CASSWDRASTYEQYF. The CDR3 bases are TGTGCCAGCAGTTGGGACAGGGCTTCAACCTACGAGCAGTACTTC.

This sequence joins TRBV18 and TRBJ1-1; possibly TRBD1 for D (5 bases). This CDR3 region has 18 residues. V gave up 2 bases and J gave up 1 base, with 20 bases separating them. CDR1 is KGHSH, CDR2 LQKENI, per germline. CDR3 protein: CASSPSPEGVSSNTEAFF. The CDR3 coding sequence is TGTGCCAGCTCACCAAGCCCCGAAGGGGTGAGCTCGAACACTGAAGCTTTCTTT.

This rearrangement joins TRBV7-9 to TRBJ1-4; TRBD1 might be the D (5 bases). V gave up 5 bases and J gave up 0 bases, with 19 bases separating them. CDR1 and CDR2 from the germline V gene are SEHNR and FQNEAQ (reference sequence). This CDR3 is 18 amino acids long. Here the CDR3 reads CASSLGGGAIATNEKLFF. The CDR3 coding sequence is TGTGCCAGCAGCCTGGGAGGAGGGGCTATTGCAACTAATGAAAAACTGTTTTTT.

The rearrangement links TRBV5-6 to TRBJ1-1; D is ambiguous. The CDR3 is 13 amino acids. The germline V gene encodes CDR1 SGHDT and CDR2 YYEEEE. The V end was cut by 4 bases, the J end by 0 bases, with 7 bases between. CDR3 residues: CASSRGVNTEAFF. CDR3 coding DNA: TGTGCCAGCAGCCGGGGAGTGAACACTGAAGCTTTCTTT.

The chain uses TRBV6-5 and TRBJ1-1; 8 bases map to TRBD1. V trimming: 7 bases; J trimming: 3 bases; junction bases outside the gene matches: 7. Germline V CDR1 and CDR2: MNHEY, SVGAGI. This CDR3 is 14 amino acids long. DNA of the CDR3: TGTGCCAGCAACGGACAGGGATGGTACACTGAAGCTTTCTTT. Amino acid sequence: CASNGQGWYTEAFF.

This rearrangement joins TRBV19 to TRBJ1-1, with D maybe TRBD1 (6 bases). V lost 5 bases and J 3 bases, leaving 16 bases between the germline ends. This CDR3 region has 15 residues. In germline, CDR1 is LNHDA, CDR2 SQIVND (reference sequence). For the CDR3, the DNA is TGTGCCAGTAGTGCCGAACAGGGAAGGGACACTGAAGCTTTCTTT. It is translated as CASSAEQGRDTEAFF.

J is TRBJ1-4 and V is TRBV6-5; D may be TRBD1 (5 bases). Germline CDR1 reads MNHEY; CDR2 reads SVGAGI. The CDR3 contains 16 residues. Trimming pared 0 bases from V and 3 bases from J, leaving 11 bases between. CDR3 protein: CASSYSTLQANEKLFF. The CDR3, as DNA: TGTGCCAGCAGTTACTCGACCCTACAGGCTAATGAAAAACTGTTTTTT.

This sequence joins TRBV28 and TRBJ1-1; D ambiguous. The CDR3 contains 14 residues. V dropped 6 bases and J dropped 4 bases, with 15 bases sitting between them. Germline V gene sequence: CDR1 MDHEN, CDR2 SYDVKM. The CDR3 loop is CASSPTRAGTEAFF. DNA of the CDR3: TGTGCCAGCAGCCCGACGAGGGCTGGCACTGAAGCTTTCTTT. Drawing the rest from reference TRBV28 and TRBJ1-1, the complete variable domain is DVKVTQSSRYLVKRTGEKVFLECVQDMDHENMFWYRQDPGLGLRLIYFSYDVKMKEKGDIPEGYSVSREKKERFSLILESASTNQTSMYLCASSPTRAGTEAFFGQGTRLTVV.